Presented here are 11 T cell receptor beta chains from one specimen sequenced in a study of T cell responses to AZD1222 COVID-19 vaccine. This table comes from immunoSEQ multiplex PCR, and its TCRdb copy is limited to in-frame clones, with some not included. Of about 130,000 clones listed, 85% to 90% were seen once; the top ten hold around 24%. This material consisted of peripheral blood, taken on day 0 of AZD1222 vaccination. These receptors all come from an adult in good health.

This chain uses TRBV10-2 with TRBJ1-2; no firm D call. V lost 2 bases, J lost 5 bases, and 9 bases lay in between. The length of the CDR3 is 13 residues. Germline CDR1 WSHSY, CDR2 SAAADI. The CDR3 DNA reads as TGCGCCAGCAGTGAGCTTATCTTATATGGCTACACCTTC. It codes for CASSELILYGYTF.

This clone was seen a single time. The chain employs TRBV27 and TRBJ2-7; 7 nucleotides align to TRBD2. V lost 7 bases to trimming and J lost 1 base; unmatched junction nucleotides: 7. CDR3 size: 14 residues. CDR1 and CDR2 (germline): MNHEY, SMNVEV (reference sequence). CDR3 in DNA: TGTGCCAGCAACCTCGTCGGGGGGTCCTACGAGCAGTACTTC. Amino acids: CASNLVGGSYEQYF.

V usage is TRBV4-3 and J usage is TRBJ1-2, with D possibly matching TRBD1 (5 bases). The CDR3 totals 16 residues. CDR1 LGHNA and CDR2 YSLEER come from the germline V gene. The V and J ends lost 0 bases and 5 bases respectively, with 16 bases between them. CDR3 coding DNA: TGCGCCAGCAGCCAAGATCTATCCGGGGGGAGGTATGGCTACACCTTC. Amino acids: CASSQDLSGGRYGYTF.

The chain links TRBV5-1 to TRBJ1-2; 7 nucleotides agree with TRBD1. Germline CDR1 reads SGHRS; CDR2 reads YFSETQ. Losses at the gene ends were 0 bases for V and 2 bases for J; bases not matched to a gene: 4. This CDR3 spans 15 amino acids. The CDR3 bases are TGCGCCAGCAGCTTGGGTGGAGGGGGCAACTATGGCTACACCTTC. Translation: CASSLGGGGNYGYTF. The variable domain in full, with the rest retrieved from reference TRBV5-1 and TRBJ1-2, is KAGVTQTPRYLIKTRGQQVTLSCSPISGHRSVSWYQQTPGQGLQFLFEYFSETQRNKGNFPGRFSGRQFSNSRSEMNVSTLELGDSALYLCASSLGGGGNYGYTFGSGTRLTVV.

The chain is built from TRBV13 and TRBJ2-7; maybe TRBD2 (6 bases). The CDR3 is 19 amino acids. Germline-derived CDR1 and CDR2 are PRHDT and FYEKMQ (reference sequence). V lost 5 bases to trimming and J lost 0 bases, with 26 bases between them. The CDR3 region is CASSATSWGWRGDSYEQYF. The CDR3 DNA sequence: TGTGCCAGCAGCGCCACCTCATGGGGTTGGCGGGGCGACTCCTACGAGCAGTACTTC.

The chain carries TRBV18 and TRBJ1-1; D is uncertain. The germline V and J ends were trimmed by 0 bases and 2 bases, with 13 bases remaining between them. Germline V gene data show CDR1 as KGHSH and CDR2 as LQKENI. The CDR3 is 16 amino acids. CDR3: CASSPPLSAGNTEAFF. CDR3 nucleotide sequence: TGTGCCAGCTCACCACCGTTGTCAGCGGGAAACACTGAAGCTTTCTTT.

This clone was counted a single time. V and J are TRBV6-6 and TRBJ2-7, with D possibly matching TRBD2 (5 bases). Trimming left V 7 bases short and J 7 bases short, with 11 bases between. The CDR3 loop spans 11 amino acids. Germline V gene lookup returns CDR1 MNHNY and CDR2 SVGAGI (reference sequence). CDR3 amino acids: CASTQRNEQYF. As DNA, the CDR3 is TGTGCCAGCACCCAGCGGAATGAGCAGTACTTC.

As to this clone: The same CDR3 is also encoded by other DNA sequences in this sample. The rearrangement uses TRBV11-2 and TRBJ1-1, with D hard to call. CDR3 length: 15 amino acids. Germline CDR1 is SGHAT and CDR2 is FQNNGV. With 0 bases removed from V and 0 bases from J, the gap between germline ends came to 8 bases. The CDR3 nucleotides are TGTGCCAGCAGCTTAGACACGCCGTTGAACACTGAAGCTTTCTTT. Translation gives CASSLDTPLNTEAFF. The full variable domain, completed using reference TRBV11-2 and TRBJ1-1, is EAGVAQSPRYKIIEKRQSVAFWCNPISGHATLYWYQQILGQGPKLLIQFQNNGVVDDSQLPKDRFSAERLKGVDSTLKIQPAKLEDSAVYLCASSLDTPLNTEAFFGQGTRLTVV.

The rearrangement links TRBV6-6 to TRBJ1-5, with D hard to call. The V and J ends lost 7 bases and 0 bases respectively, with 7 bases between them. Per germline, CDR1 MNHNY and CDR2 SVGAGI (reference sequence). The CDR3 has 13 amino acids. CDR3 bases: TGTGCCAGCACGCAGGATAGCAATCAGCCCCAGCATTTT. This translates into CASTQDSNQPQHF.

The chain recombines TRBV20-1 with TRBJ2-1; either TRBD1 or TRBD2 may fit D (5 bases each). V was shortened by 6 bases and J by 13 bases, with 13 bases between the two germline ends. The CDR3 length is 10 residues. Germline loops: CDR1 DFQATT, CDR2 SNEGSKA (reference sequence). The CDR3 nucleotides are TGCAGTGCCACTCAGGGAGTCCAGTTCTTC. Protein product: CSATQGVQFF.

V is TRBV15 and J is TRBJ2-5; D possibly corresponds to TRBD2 (6 bases). CDR3 size: 16 residues. Deletions cut 1 base from V and 0 bases from J, with 12 bases between. The germline V gene has CDR1 LNHNV and CDR2 YYDKDF (reference sequence). The CDR3 spells CATSRGGGAYQETQYF. CDR3 DNA: TGTGCCACCAGCAGAGGTGGAGGGGCCTACCAAGAGACCCAGTACTTC.